This TCR beta chain was observed in a study of blood T cell repertoires in COVID-19. In the study overall: COVID-19 samples, acute and convalescent, were from the United States, Italy and Spain. From T cells, B-cell-depleted T cells, or PBMCs came the material, which was cDNA or gDNA.

This clone was observed a few times. Germline V lookup: CDR1 PRHDT, CDR2 FYEKMQ (reference sequence). V was pared by 4 bases and J by 3 bases, with 2 bases of the junction left unmatched. The CDR3 totals 14 residues. This table comes from immunoSEQ multiplex PCR, and its TCRdb copy is limited to in-frame clones, with some not included. This sample has under 30,000 clones; 85% to 90% occur once, and the top ten carry approximately 12%. This receptor was taken from a human donor in a cohort sampled during active COVID-19. The donor label of this sample is uncertain. This chain uses TRBV13 with TRBJ1-1, with 10 bases aligning to TRBD1. Sequencing input: peripheral blood. CDR3 bases: TGTGCCAGCAGCTCGACAGGGGGCTACACTGAAGCTTTCTTT. Translated, it gives CASSSTGGYTEAFF.